This T cell receptor (beta chain) was captured by sequencing in a study of post-analysis software for immune sequencing data. General study results and limits: There was significantly lower normalized Chao1 diversity in multiple sclerosis patients than in controls. F measure clustering grouped samples strongly by preparation batch. Included in a set of 5 or 6 TRBV segments more frequent in patients than controls were TRBV5-6, TRBV5-1 and TRBV20-1.

Unique molecular identifiers were carried by the TCR beta cDNA libraries. TCRdb independently ran MiXCR on the PCR reads; one entry per CDR3 protein. The sample holds 150,000 to 200,000 distinct CDR3 sequences, about 36% seen once. Germline CDR1 LGHNA, CDR2 YSLEER. The CDR3 loop spans 18 amino acids. J gave up 7 bases and V 3 bases, and 14 bases lay outside the gene matches. This clonotype was found a few times. What it binds is not known. V is TRBV4-3 and J is TRBJ2-1; TRBD2 aligns across 11 bases. Sequenced here: blood, sampled after autologous hematopoietic stem cell transplantation. This receptor was identified in a girl between 10 and 17 years old with multiple sclerosis. CDR3: CASSHPTSGRDRGNEQFF. The CDR3 DNA reads as TGCGCCAGCAGCCACCCAACTAGCGGGAGAGACCGAGGGAATGAGCAGTTCTTC.